This TCR beta chain was sequenced for a study of cytomegalovirus exposure and HLA in healthy donors. General study points: Clonal expansion was found to be greater in HLA-associated TCR beta chains than in equally common others in a later analysis. In an earlier analysis, in under 700 donors, most V segments appeared productive either ~90% or ~30% of the time.

Notes on this clone: Its antigen is unidentified.

CDR1 SGDLS and CDR2 YYNGEE come from the germline V gene. Trimming took 0 bases from V and 11 from J, leaving 13 bases between them. The CDR3 loop spans 13 amino acids. PCR primers comprised 60 Vbeta and 13 Jbeta primers. Clones were sequenced by immunoSEQ multiplex PCR, and TCRdb holds only the in-frame ones, with some missing. The sample shows around 76,000 clones, about 78% of them seen only once. This sequence originates from a middle-aged man in good health and CMV-seronegative. Source material: PBMCs. The V and J genes are TRBV9 and TRBJ2-3, with D possibly matching TRBD2 (5 bases). In nucleotides, the CDR3 is TGTGCCAGCAGCGTAGATGAGGGAGTCAAGCAGTATTTT. Translated: CASSVDEGVKQYF.